This T cell receptor beta chain emerged from a study of response to subunit inactivated influenza vaccine. Broader study findings: Seasonal influenza vaccination, on each occasion, was suggested by the authors to recruit few new T cells.

Note on this clonotype: The antigen is not known.

TCRdb re-called the RT-PCR reads through MiXCR, storing one row per CDR3 protein. Counted here are around 520,000 distinct CDR3 sequences, about 25% occurring once; the ten biggest clones make up approximately 2%. CDR1 is MNHEY, CDR2 SVGEGT, per germline. The CDR3 totals 15 residues. Trimming pared 6 bases from V and 2 bases from J, leaving 14 bases between. This TCR was recovered from a man aged 50-60 years who received an inactivated influenza vaccine. The source material was CD4+ T cells sorted from PBMCs, sampled roughly 5 days after vaccination. The chain combines TRBV6-2 or TRBV6-3 with TRBJ2-1, with a possible D match to TRBD2 (6 bases). Written as DNA, the CDR3 is TGTGCCAGCAGGATCACTAGCATGGCCTACAATGAGCAGTTCTTC. Protein: CASRITSMAYNEQFF.